A selection of T cell receptor beta chains follows, all from one sample in a study of beta chain features in type 1 diabetes. Profiling relied on immunoSEQ multiplex PCR, and the TCRdb table lists in-frame clones only, not all of them. Altogether 350,000 to 450,000 clones are present, approximately 14% being singletons, with the ten largest covering about 0.034%. Sequencing input: naive CD4+ T cells from blood. The receptors come from a man younger than 45 in good health. Each CDR3 is given with its conserved first and last residue. Fields, in order: J gene, clone size, D gene, V gene, CDR3 protein, CDR3 DNA. D genes are given only for firm matches. A clone size is listed for some rows: how often the clone was seen (once, few, many), or a class if it is expanded.

j_gene: TRBJ1-2
abundance: few
d_gene: TRBD1
v_gene: TRBV19
CDR3aa: CASRDRGRIAYGYTF
CDR3nt: TGTGCCAGCCGGGACAGGGGGCGCATTGCCTATGGCTACACCTTC

j_gene: TRBJ1-1
abundance: many
d_gene: NA
v_gene: TRBV29-1
CDR3aa: CSVGDRHTEAFF
CDR3nt: TGCAGCGTTGGTGACCGCCACACTGAAGCTTTCTTT

j_gene: TRBJ1-2
abundance: few
d_gene: NA
v_gene: TRBV7-2
CDR3aa: CASSLRDRDYGYTF
CDR3nt: TGTGCCAGCAGCTTACGGGACCGTGACTATGGCTACACCTTC

j_gene: TRBJ2-7
abundance: NA
d_gene: NA
v_gene: TRBV6-6
CDR3aa: CASSYKYEQYF
CDR3nt: TGTGCCAGCAGTTACAAATACGAGCAGTACTTC

j_gene: TRBJ2-5
abundance: few
d_gene: NA
v_gene: TRBV7-9
CDR3aa: CASSLGAQETQYF
CDR3nt: TGTGCCAGCAGCTTGGGTGCCCAAGAGACCCAGTACTTC

j_gene: TRBJ2-5
abundance: NA
d_gene: NA
v_gene: TRBV4-1
CDR3aa: CASSRTNLGLSRVETQYF
CDR3nt: TGCGCCAGCAGCCGCACGAATTTGGGCCTCAGTAGGGTCGAGACCCAGTACTTC

j_gene: TRBJ2-3
abundance: many
d_gene: NA
v_gene: TRBV29-1
CDR3aa: CSVEVRVGAQYF
CDR3nt: TGCAGCGTTGAAGTTCGTGTCGGAGCGCAGTATTTT

j_gene: TRBJ2-2
abundance: few
d_gene: NA
v_gene: TRBV4-1
CDR3aa: CASSQDRFDGRGNGELFF
CDR3nt: TGCGCCAGCAGCCAAGATCGATTCGATGGCCGTGGGAACGGGGAGCTGTTTTTT

j_gene: TRBJ1-1
abundance: few
d_gene: NA
v_gene: TRBV6-6
CDR3aa: CASRLQGGTEAFF
CDR3nt: TGTGCCAGCAGGTTACAGGGAGGAACTGAAGCTTTCTTT

j_gene: TRBJ2-5
abundance: once
d_gene: NA
v_gene: TRBV29-1
CDR3aa: CSVVGGVETQYF
CDR3nt: TGCAGCGTTGTCGGCGGCGTAGAGACCCAGTACTTC

j_gene: TRBJ1-3
abundance: few
d_gene: NA
v_gene: TRBV13
CDR3aa: CASSRQGSGNTIYF
CDR3nt: TGTGCCAGCAGCAGGCAGGGCTCTGGAAACACCATATATTTT

j_gene: TRBJ2-2
abundance: NA
d_gene: NA
v_gene: TRBV25-1
CDR3aa: CASRTASGELFF
CDR3nt: TGTGCCAGCAGAACAGCATCCGGGGAGCTGTTTTTT

j_gene: TRBJ2-7
abundance: few
d_gene: TRBD1
v_gene: TRBV15
CDR3aa: CATSRGQGQGYEQYF
CDR3nt: TGTGCCACCAGCAGAGGGCAAGGACAGGGCTACGAGCAGTACTTC

j_gene: TRBJ2-7
abundance: few
d_gene: NA
v_gene: TRBV25-1
CDR3aa: CASRATGFHEQYF
CDR3nt: TGTGCCAGCCGAGCTACAGGGTTCCACGAGCAGTACTTC

j_gene: TRBJ1-1
abundance: NA
d_gene: NA
v_gene: TRBV7-9
CDR3aa: CASSLGHRVNTEAFF
CDR3nt: TGTGCCAGCAGCCTTGGCCACAGGGTGAACACTGAAGCTTTCTTT

j_gene: TRBJ1-2
abundance: few
d_gene: NA
v_gene: TRBV23-1
CDR3aa: CASSQGAYNSNYGYTF
CDR3nt: TGCGCCAGCAGTCAAGGGGCCTACAACTCTAACTATGGCTACACCTTC

j_gene: TRBJ1-2
abundance: NA
d_gene: NA
v_gene: TRBV7-9
CDR3aa: CASSLGAFNLGGYTF
CDR3nt: TGTGCCAGCAGCCTCGGCGCGTTCAACTTGGGTGGCTACACCTTC

j_gene: TRBJ1-1
abundance: few
d_gene: NA
v_gene: TRBV30
CDR3aa: CAWKPLGPLNTEAFF
CDR3nt: TGTGCCTGGAAACCACTAGGCCCTCTGAACACTGAAGCTTTCTTT

j_gene: TRBJ2-1
abundance: NA
d_gene: NA
v_gene: TRBV7-3
CDR3aa: CASSLNRDSYNEQFF
CDR3nt: TGTGCCAGCAGCTTAAACAGGGACTCCTACAATGAGCAGTTCTTC

j_gene: TRBJ1-1
abundance: NA
d_gene: NA
v_gene: TRBV30
CDR3aa: CAWSVGRLNTEAFF
CDR3nt: TGTGCCTGGAGTGTAGGGCGCTTGAACACTGAAGCTTTCTTT

j_gene: TRBJ1-1
abundance: few
d_gene: NA
v_gene: TRBV4-3
CDR3aa: CASSQDRIGYSTEAFF
CDR3nt: TGCGCCAGCAGCCAAGATCGGATCGGGTACAGCACTGAAGCTTTCTTT

j_gene: TRBJ2-1
abundance: NA
d_gene: TRBD2
v_gene: TRBV9
CDR3aa: CASSSRAGGPSNEQFF
CDR3nt: TGTGCCAGCAGCTCCCGAGCGGGAGGGCCTTCCAATGAGCAGTTCTTC

j_gene: TRBJ2-3
abundance: NA
d_gene: NA
v_gene: TRBV14
CDR3aa: CASSQVSSNTQYF
CDR3nt: TGTGCCAGCAGCCAAGTAAGCTCCAATACGCAGTATTTT

j_gene: TRBJ2-5
abundance: few
d_gene: NA
v_gene: TRBV2
CDR3aa: CASSEPLSSKTQYF
CDR3nt: TGTGCCAGCAGTGAACCCCTCAGCTCGAAGACCCAGTACTTC

j_gene: TRBJ1-5
abundance: NA
d_gene: TRBD1
v_gene: TRBV6-1
CDR3aa: CATRRTGSGNQPQHF
CDR3nt: TGTGCCACCCGGCGGACAGGGTCGGGGAATCAGCCCCAGCATTTT

j_gene: TRBJ2-1
abundance: NA
d_gene: TRBD1
v_gene: TRBV9
CDR3aa: CASNRGQVVYNEQFF
CDR3nt: TGTGCCAGCAACCGGGGACAGGTCGTGTACAATGAGCAGTTCTTC

j_gene: TRBJ2-1
abundance: few
d_gene: TRBD2
v_gene: TRBV4-1
CDR3aa: CASSPLAGGGNEQFF
CDR3nt: TGCGCCAGCAGCCCACTAGCGGGAGGGGGCAATGAGCAGTTCTTC

j_gene: TRBJ1-2
abundance: few
d_gene: TRBD1
v_gene: TRBV7-2
CDR3aa: CASTGQGGYGYTF
CDR3nt: TGTGCCAGCACGGGACAGGGAGGTTATGGCTACACCTTC

j_gene: TRBJ2-1
abundance: few
d_gene: NA
v_gene: TRBV7-8
CDR3aa: CASSVPGLSSYNEQFF
CDR3nt: TGTGCCAGCAGCGTACCGGGACTTAGCTCCTACAATGAGCAGTTCTTC

j_gene: TRBJ2-3
abundance: NA
d_gene: NA
v_gene: TRBV28
CDR3aa: CATFRGQSTDTQYF
CDR3nt: TGTGCCACGTTCAGGGGCCAGAGCACAGATACGCAGTATTTT